The rows below give T cell receptor beta chains drawn from one sample of a study of lymphopenia after photon versus proton radiotherapy. Measured with immunoSEQ multiplex PCR; TCRdb has only the in-frame clones, and not every one. Here the sample spans about 39,000 clones, around nine tenths being singletons. The sequenced sample was peripheral blood, obtained from a patient treated with photon-based radiotherapy. The receptor set was obtained from a man in his 60s with cholangiocarcinoma. Both conserved end residues are trimmed from each CDR3. The D gene is left open where the match is weak.

J gene,D gene,V gene,CDR3 protein
TRBJ2-7,TRBD1,TRBV5-4,ASSLTGSYEQY
TRBJ2-4,NA,TRBV5-5,ASSLATSPGNIQY
TRBJ2-7,NA,TRBV19,ASSIDRATYEQY
TRBJ2-5,NA,TRBV10-3,AISLGETQY
TRBJ2-6,NA,TRBV5-8,ASSLDRSGANVLT
TRBJ2-7,TRBD2,TRBV28,ASRSAIGGGDFSYEQY
TRBJ2-7,NA,TRBV6-5,ASSYDIESYEQY
TRBJ2-1,NA,TRBV28,ASSRRVRYHEQF
TRBJ1-5,TRBD1,TRBV6-5,ASRKGQGPNQPQH
TRBJ1-5,NA,TRBV28,ASSLGGENQPQH
TRBJ2-2,TRBD1,TRBV11-1,ASSSDRGRGELF
TRBJ2-1,NA,TRBV5-4,ASSLSGGDEQF
TRBJ1-2,NA,TRBV27,ASSLTRTEANYGYT
TRBJ1-5,TRBD1,TRBV5-6,ASSLADRGFQPQH
TRBJ2-1,NA,TRBV5-1,ASSLETAGNEQF